One and the same sample provided the 5 T cell receptor beta chains below, sequenced in a study of CD8 T cells in Susac syndrome (dated by TCRdb to the late 2010s). Receptor libraries were prepared by the immunoSEQ multiplex PCR assay. RNA was extracted with the RNeasy kit and 0.5 to 1 ug was reverse transcribed using random hexamers. TCRdb reprocessing: public reads trimmed at Q25 with fastp, clones called with MiXCR, in-frame beta chains kept. Each CDR3 protein gets just one entry, which takes the most common genes and DNA from the rows behind it. The sample data list a few hundred thousand distinct CDR3 sequences, and under 95% of these were observed just once. Together, the top ten hold 0.06% to 0.075% of the sample. The specimen sequenced was CD4+ T cells from PBMCs. These receptor sequences come from a human donor with multiple sclerosis.

The V gene is TRBV6-5, the J gene TRBJ2-7, with TRBD2 matching 8 bases. Germline CDR1 is MNHEY and CDR2 is SVGAGI. With 6 bases clipped from V and 0 bases from J, the junction kept 4 bases outside the gene matches. CDR3 size: 14 residues. The CDR3 loop is CASSAREGSYEQYF. DNA for the CDR3: TGTGCCAGCAGCGCCCGGGAGGGCTCCTACGAGCAGTACTTC.

The chain uses TRBV7-9 and TRBJ2-1, with D unclear. Germline loops: CDR1 SEHNR, CDR2 FQNEAQ (reference sequence). With 5 bases removed from V and 5 bases from J, the gap between germline ends came to 13 bases. The CDR3 has 14 amino acids. The CDR3 protein is CASSPALSDNEQFF. CDR3 in DNA: TGTGCCAGCAGCCCCGCCCTATCGGACAATGAGCAGTTCTTC. The full variable domain, its missing parts supplied by reference TRBV7-9 and TRBJ2-1, is DTGVSQNPRHKITKRGQNVTFRCDPISEHNRLYWYRQTLGQGPEFLTYFQNEAQLEKSRLLSDRFSAERPKGSFSTLEIQRTEQGDSAMYLCASSPALSDNEQFFGPGTRLTVL.

The chain is built from TRBV7-9 and TRBJ2-1, with D unresolved. V lost 4 bases and J 6 bases, leaving 16 bases between the germline ends. This CDR3 is built from 15 residues. Germline CDR1 SEHNR, CDR2 FQNEAQ (reference sequence). CDR3 nucleotide sequence: TGTGCCAGCAGCTACGGATCCATACACCTCAATGAGCAGTTCTTC. This encodes CASSYGSIHLNEQFF. The variable domain in full, completed from reference TRBV7-9 and TRBJ2-1, reads DTGVSQNPRHKITKRGQNVTFRCDPISEHNRLYWYRQTLGQGPEFLTYFQNEAQLEKSRLLSDRFSAERPKGSFSTLEIQRTEQGDSAMYLCASSYGSIHLNEQFFGPGTRLTVL.

V gene TRBV6-1 combines with J gene TRBJ1-6; 7 bases align to TRBD1. The CDR3 runs to 16 residues. Germline V gives CDR1 MNHNS, CDR2 SASEGT. Trimming cost V 6 bases and J 10 bases; bases outside gene matches: 15. CDR3 DNA: TGTGCCAGCAGCCGACAAAGGACAGGAGTGAACTCACCCCTCCACTTT. Amino acid sequence: CASSRQRTGVNSPLHF.

The chain links TRBV5-4 to TRBJ2-2; D possibly corresponds to TRBD1 (6 bases). The CDR3 has 15 amino acids. Germline lookup yields CDR1 SGHNT and CDR2 YYREEE (reference sequence). Trimming stripped 2 bases from V and 0 bases from J, with 8 bases between. The CDR3 protein is CASSFNRANTGELFF. CDR3 bases: TGTGCCAGCAGCTTTAACAGGGCGAACACCGGGGAGCTGTTTTTT.